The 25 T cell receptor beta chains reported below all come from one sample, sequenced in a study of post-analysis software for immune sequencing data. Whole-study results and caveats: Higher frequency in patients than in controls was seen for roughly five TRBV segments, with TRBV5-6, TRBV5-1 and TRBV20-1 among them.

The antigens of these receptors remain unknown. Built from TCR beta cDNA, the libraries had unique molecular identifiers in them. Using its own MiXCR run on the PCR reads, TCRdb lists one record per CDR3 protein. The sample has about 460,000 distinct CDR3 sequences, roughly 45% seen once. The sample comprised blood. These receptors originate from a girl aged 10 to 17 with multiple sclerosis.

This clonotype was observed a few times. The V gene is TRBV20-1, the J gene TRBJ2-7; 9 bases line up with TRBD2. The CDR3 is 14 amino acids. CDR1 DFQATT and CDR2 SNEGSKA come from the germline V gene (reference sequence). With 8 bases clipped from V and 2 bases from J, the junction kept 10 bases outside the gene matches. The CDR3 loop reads CSSSSGMVTYEQYF. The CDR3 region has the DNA TGCAGTTCATCTAGCGGGATGGTCACCTACGAGCAGTACTTC.

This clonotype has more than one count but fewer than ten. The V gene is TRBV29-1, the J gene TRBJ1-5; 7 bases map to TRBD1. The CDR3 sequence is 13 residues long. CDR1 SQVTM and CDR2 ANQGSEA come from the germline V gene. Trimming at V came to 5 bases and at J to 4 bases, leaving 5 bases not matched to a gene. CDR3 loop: CSVMTGLNQPQHF. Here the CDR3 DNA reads TGCAGCGTTATGACAGGGCTAAATCAGCCCCAGCATTTT.

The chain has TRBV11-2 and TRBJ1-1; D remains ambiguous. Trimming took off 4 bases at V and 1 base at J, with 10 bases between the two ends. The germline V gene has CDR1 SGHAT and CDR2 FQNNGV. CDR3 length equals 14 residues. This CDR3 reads CASSWMAGNTEAFF. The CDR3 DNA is TGTGCCAGCAGCTGGATGGCAGGGAACACTGAAGCTTTCTTT. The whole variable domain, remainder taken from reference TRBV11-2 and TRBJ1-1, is EAGVAQSPRYKIIEKRQSVAFWCNPISGHATLYWYQQILGQGPKLLIQFQNNGVVDDSQLPKDRFSAERLKGVDSTLKIQPAKLEDSAVYLCASSWMAGNTEAFFGQGTRLTVV.

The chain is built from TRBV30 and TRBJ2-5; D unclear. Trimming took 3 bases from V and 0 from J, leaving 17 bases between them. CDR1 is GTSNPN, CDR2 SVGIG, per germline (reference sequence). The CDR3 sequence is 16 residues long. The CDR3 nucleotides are TGTGCCTGGAGCGCCCCCCGTTCCAGACACCAAGAGACCCAGTACTTC. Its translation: CAWSAPRSRHQETQYF.

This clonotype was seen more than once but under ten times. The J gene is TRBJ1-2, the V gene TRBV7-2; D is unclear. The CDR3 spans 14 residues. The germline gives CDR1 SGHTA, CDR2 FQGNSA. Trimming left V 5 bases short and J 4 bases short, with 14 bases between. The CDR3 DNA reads TGTGCCAGCAGCCCCTTGATCTCCTCCTATGGCTACACCTTC. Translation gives CASSPLISSYGYTF.

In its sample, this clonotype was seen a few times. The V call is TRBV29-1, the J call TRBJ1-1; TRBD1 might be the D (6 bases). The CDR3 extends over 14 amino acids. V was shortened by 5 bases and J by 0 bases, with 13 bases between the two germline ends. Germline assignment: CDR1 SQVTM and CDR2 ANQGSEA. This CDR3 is CSVLGQRMNTEAFF. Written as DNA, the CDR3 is TGCAGCGTTCTTGGACAGCGCATGAACACTGAAGCTTTCTTT. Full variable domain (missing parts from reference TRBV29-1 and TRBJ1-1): SAVISQKPSRDICQRGTSLTIQCQVDSQVTMMFWYRQQPGQSLTLIATANQGSEATYESGFVIDKFPISRPNLTFSTLTVSNMSPEDSSIYLCSVLGQRMNTEAFFGQGTRLTVV.

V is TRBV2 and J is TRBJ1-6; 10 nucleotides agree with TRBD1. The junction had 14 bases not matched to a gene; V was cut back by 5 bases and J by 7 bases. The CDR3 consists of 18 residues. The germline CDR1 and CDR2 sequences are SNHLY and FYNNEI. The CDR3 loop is CASSSDRGGAFRNSPLHF. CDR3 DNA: TGTGCCAGCAGTTCGGACAGGGGGGGCGCATTTAGGAATTCACCCCTCCACTTT.

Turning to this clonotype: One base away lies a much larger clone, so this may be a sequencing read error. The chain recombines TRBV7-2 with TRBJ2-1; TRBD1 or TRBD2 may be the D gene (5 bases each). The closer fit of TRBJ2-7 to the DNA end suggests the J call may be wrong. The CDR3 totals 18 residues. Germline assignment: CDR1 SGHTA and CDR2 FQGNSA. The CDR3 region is CASSSLGVSGSSYNEQYF. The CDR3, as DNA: TGTGCCAGCAGCTCACTAGGGGTCAGTGGGAGCTCCTACAATGAGCAGTACTTC.

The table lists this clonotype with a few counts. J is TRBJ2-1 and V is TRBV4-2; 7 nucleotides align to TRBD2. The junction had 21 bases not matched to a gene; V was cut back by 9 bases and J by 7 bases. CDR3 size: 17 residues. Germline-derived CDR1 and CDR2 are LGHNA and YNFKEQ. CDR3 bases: TGTGCCAGAAAACTAATGCGGACGGGGGGTTCTCGGAATGAGCAGTTCTTC. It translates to CARKLMRTGGSRNEQFF.

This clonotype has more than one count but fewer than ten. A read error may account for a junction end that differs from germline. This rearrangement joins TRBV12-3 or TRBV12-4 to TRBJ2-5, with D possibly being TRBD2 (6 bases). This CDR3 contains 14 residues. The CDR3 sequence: CASSLVAGRETQYF. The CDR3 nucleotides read TGTGCCAGCAGCTTAGTGGCGGGGCGGGAGACCCAGTACTTC.

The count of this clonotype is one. CDR3 loop: CSARNPRDLGVSNQPQHF. CDR3 bases: TGCAGTGCAAGAAACCCGAGGGACCTTGGGGTTAGCAATCAGCCCCAGCATTTT. The chain employs TRBV20-1 and TRBJ1-5; perhaps TRBD1 as D (5 bases). From germline, CDR1 is DFQATT and CDR2 SNEGSKA (reference sequence). Trimming took 6 bases from V and 0 from J, leaving 24 bases between them. The CDR3 is 18 amino acids.

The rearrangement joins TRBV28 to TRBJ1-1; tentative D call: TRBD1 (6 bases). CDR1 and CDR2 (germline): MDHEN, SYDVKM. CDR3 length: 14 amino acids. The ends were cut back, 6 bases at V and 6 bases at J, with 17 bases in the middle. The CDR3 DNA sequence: TGTGCCAGCAGCTGGGTCGGACAGTCCCCTGAAGCTTTCTTT. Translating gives CASSWVGQSPEAFF.

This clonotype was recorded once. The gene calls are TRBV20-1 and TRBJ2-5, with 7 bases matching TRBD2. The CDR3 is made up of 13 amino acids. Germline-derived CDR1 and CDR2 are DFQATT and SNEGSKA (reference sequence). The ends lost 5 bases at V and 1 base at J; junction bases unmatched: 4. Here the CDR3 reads CSAAWGGQETQYF. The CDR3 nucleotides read TGCAGTGCTGCCTGGGGGGGCCAAGAGACCCAGTACTTC.

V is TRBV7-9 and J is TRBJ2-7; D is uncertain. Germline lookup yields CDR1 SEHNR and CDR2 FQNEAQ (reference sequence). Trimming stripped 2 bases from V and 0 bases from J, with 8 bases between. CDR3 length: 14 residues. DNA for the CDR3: TGTGCCAGCAGCTTAATACCGACCTCCTACGAGCAGTACTTC. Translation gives CASSLIPTSYEQYF.

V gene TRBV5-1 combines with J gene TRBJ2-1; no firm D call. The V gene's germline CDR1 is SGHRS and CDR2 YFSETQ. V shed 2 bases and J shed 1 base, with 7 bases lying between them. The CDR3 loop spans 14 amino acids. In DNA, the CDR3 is TGCGCCAGCAGCTTAGACGTATCCTACAATGAGCAGTTCTTC. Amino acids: CASSLDVSYNEQFF.

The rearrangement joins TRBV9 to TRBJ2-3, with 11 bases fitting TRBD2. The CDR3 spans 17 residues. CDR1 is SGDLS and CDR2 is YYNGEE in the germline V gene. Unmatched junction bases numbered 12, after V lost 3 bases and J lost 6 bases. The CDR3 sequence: CASSATGTSGPRDTQYF. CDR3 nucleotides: TGTGCCAGCAGCGCTACCGGGACTAGCGGCCCACGGGATACGCAGTATTTT.

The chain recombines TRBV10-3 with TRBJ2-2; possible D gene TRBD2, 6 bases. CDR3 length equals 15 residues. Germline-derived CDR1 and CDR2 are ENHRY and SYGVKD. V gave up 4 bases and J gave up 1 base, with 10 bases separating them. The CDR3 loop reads CAISGGGVNTGELFF. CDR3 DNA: TGTGCCATCAGTGGGGGCGGGGTGAACACCGGGGAGCTGTTTTTT.

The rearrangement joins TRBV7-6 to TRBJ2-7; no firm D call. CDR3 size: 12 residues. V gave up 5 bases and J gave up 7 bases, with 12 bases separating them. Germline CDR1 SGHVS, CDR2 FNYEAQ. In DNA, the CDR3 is TGTGCCAGCAGCGCTGTGTCTAGAGAGCAGTACTTC. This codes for CASSAVSREQYF.

The CDR3 loop is CSARGRIYNEQFF. DNA of the CDR3: TGCAGTGCTCGAGGTAGAATATACAATGAGCAGTTCTTC. This sequence joins TRBV20-1 and TRBJ2-1; D gene ambiguous. The CDR3 spans 13 residues. V dropped 5 bases and J dropped 4 bases, with 12 bases sitting between them. The germline V gene has CDR1 DFQATT and CDR2 SNEGSKA (reference sequence).

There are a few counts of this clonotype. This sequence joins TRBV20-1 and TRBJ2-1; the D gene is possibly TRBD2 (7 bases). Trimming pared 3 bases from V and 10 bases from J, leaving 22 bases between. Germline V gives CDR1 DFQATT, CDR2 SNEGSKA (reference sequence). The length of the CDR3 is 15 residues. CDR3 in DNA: TGCAGTGCTAGTTCTCCCGGGGGCGGGAGAGCCGAGCAGTTCTTC. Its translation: CSASSPGGGRAEQFF.

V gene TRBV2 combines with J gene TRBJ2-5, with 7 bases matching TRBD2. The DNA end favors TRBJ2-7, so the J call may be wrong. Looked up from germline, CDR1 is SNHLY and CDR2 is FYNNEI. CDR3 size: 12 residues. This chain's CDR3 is CASVGGAYEQYF. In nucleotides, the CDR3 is TGTGCCAGCGTTGGGGGGGCCTACGAGCAGTACTTC.

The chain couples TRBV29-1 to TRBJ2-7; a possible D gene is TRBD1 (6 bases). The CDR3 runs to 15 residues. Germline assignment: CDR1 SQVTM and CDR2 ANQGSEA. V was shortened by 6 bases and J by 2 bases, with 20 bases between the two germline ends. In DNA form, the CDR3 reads TGCAGCGTCACCCTTGGGGCAGGGGACCCCTACGAGCAGTACTTC. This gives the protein CSVTLGAGDPYEQYF.

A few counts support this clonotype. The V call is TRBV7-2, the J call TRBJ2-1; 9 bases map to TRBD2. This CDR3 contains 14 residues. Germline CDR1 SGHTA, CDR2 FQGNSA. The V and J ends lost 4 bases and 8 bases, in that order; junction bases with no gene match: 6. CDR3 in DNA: TGTGCCAGCAGCTCAGGACTAGCGTTTCATGAGCAGTTCTTC. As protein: CASSSGLAFHEQFF.

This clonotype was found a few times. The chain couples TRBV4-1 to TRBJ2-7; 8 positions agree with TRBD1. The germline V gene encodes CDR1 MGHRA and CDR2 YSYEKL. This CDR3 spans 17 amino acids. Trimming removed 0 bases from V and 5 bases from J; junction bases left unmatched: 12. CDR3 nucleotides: TGCGCCAGCAGCCAAGATAACGTCCCGGACAGGGATCACGAGCAGTACTTC. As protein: CASSQDNVPDRDHEQYF.

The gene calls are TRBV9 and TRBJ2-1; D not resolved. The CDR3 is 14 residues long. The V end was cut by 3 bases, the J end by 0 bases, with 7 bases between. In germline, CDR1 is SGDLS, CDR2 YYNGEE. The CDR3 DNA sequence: TGTGCCAGCAGCGCCCGATACTCCTACAATGAGCAGTTCTTC. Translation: CASSARYSYNEQFF. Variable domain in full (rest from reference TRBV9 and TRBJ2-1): DSGVTQTPKHLITATGQRVTLRCSPRSGDLSVYWYQQSLDQGLQFLIQYYNGEERAKGNILERFSAQQFPDLHSELNLSSLELGDSALYFCASSARYSYNEQFFGPGTRLTVL.